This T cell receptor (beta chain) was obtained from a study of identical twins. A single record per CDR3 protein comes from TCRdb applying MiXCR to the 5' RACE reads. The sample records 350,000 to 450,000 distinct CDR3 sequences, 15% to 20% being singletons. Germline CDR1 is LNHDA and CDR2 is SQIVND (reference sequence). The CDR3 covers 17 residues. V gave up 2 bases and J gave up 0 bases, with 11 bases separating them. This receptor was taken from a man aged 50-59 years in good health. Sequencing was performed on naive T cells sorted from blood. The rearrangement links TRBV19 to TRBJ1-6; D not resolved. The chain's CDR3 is CASSITIRSSYNSPLHF. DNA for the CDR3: TGTGCCAGTAGTATAACTATCCGGAGCTCCTATAATTCACCCCTCCACTTT. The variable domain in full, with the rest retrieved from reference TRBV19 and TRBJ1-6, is DGGITQSPKYLFRKEGQNVTLSCEQNLNHDAMYWYRQDPGQGLRLIYYSQIVNDFQKGDIAEGYSVSREKKESFPLTVTSAQKNPTAFYLCASSITIRSSYNSPLHFGNGTRLTVT.